This T cell receptor beta chain was documented in a study of T-cell reconstitution after alpha-beta-depleted transplantation in children. Germline CDR1 reads DFQATT; CDR2 reads SNEGSKA (reference sequence). Deletions cut 5 bases from V and 0 bases from J, with 14 bases between. The CDR3 is 14 residues long. This clonotype was observed many times. Construction of the TCRbeta library involved unique molecular identifiers. MiXCR was run by TCRdb on the PCR reads, yielding one entry per CDR3 protein. The sample has some 600,000 distinct CDR3 sequences, 15% to 20% seen once; the top ten hold 0.8% to 1.1%. The sequencing used PBMCs from the stem cell graft donor, collected from the stem cell graft. This rearrangement joins TRBV20-1 to TRBJ2-7, with a weak D call TRBD2 (6 bases). This sequence originates from a human donor who donated a stem cell graft to a child with acute myeloid leukemia. The CDR3 DNA sequence: TGCAGTGCTTTCCGGGACGGGAGCTCCTACGAGCAGTACTTC. It translates to CSAFRDGSSYEQYF.